This T cell receptor (beta chain) was identified in a study of blood T cells in healthy people across ages. A sample-barcoded 5' primer and a J-beta primer mix were used in a second PCR of about 7 to 12 cycles. A tag from a template-switch adaptor with 12 random nucleotides marked each cDNA molecule. TCRdb called the 5' RACE reads again in MiXCR, with one record for every CDR3 protein. The table shows 450,000 to 650,000 distinct CDR3 sequences, with nearly 25% occurring only once. The CDR3 is made up of 16 amino acids. CDR1 SGHKS and CDR2 YYEKEE come from the germline V gene (reference sequence). The ends lost 4 bases at V and 6 bases at J; junction bases unmatched: 13. These data also formed part of another study, on T cells of mothers and their children.

The chain employs TRBV5-5 and TRBJ2-7, with TRBD2 matching 10 bases. The specimen was blood. The sequence was collected from a boy aged 5 to 17 in good health. The CDR3 spells CASSSAGTSERGEQYF. DNA for the CDR3: TGTGCCAGCAGCAGTGCCGGGACTAGCGAACGGGGCGAGCAGTACTTC.